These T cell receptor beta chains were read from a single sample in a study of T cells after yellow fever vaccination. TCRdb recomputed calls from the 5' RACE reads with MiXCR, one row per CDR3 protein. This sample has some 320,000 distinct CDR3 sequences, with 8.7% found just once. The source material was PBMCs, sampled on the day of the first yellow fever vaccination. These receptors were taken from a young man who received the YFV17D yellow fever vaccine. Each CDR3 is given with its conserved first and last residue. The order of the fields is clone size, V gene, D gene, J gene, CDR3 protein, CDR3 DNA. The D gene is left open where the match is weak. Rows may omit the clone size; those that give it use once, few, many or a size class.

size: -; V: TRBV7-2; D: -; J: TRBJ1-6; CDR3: CASSLAIDSTPGTVW; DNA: TGTGCCAGCAGCTTAGCGATAGACAGTACCCCAGGAACGGTGTGG
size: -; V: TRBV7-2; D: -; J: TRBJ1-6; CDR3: CASSPAGNSPLHF; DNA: TGTGCCAGCAGCCCAGCAGGGAATTCACCCCTCCACTTT
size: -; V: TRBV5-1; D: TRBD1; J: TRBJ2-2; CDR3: CASSLGDRDTGELFF; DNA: TGCGCCAGCAGCTTGGGGGACAGAGACACCGGGGAGCTGTTTTTT
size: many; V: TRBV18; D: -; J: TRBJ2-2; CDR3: CASSPFTAGDTGELFF; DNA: TGTGCCAGCTCACCGTTCACGGCCGGAGACACCGGGGAGCTGTTTTTT
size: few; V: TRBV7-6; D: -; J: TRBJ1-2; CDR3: CASSEGGLYGYTF; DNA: TGTGCCAGCAGCGAGGGGGGTCTCTATGGCTACACCTTC
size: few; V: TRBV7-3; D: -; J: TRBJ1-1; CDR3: CASSSTDNPEAFF; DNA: TGTGCCAGCAGCTCCACGGATAACCCTGAAGCTTTCTTT
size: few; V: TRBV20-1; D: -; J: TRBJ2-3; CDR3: CSAYTQYF; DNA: TGCAGTGCTTATACGCAGTATTTT
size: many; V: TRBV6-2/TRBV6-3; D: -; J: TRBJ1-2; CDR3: CASSYPSNYGYTF; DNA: TGTGCCAGCAGTTACCCCTCTAACTATGGCTACACCTTC
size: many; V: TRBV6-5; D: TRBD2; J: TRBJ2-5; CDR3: CASSYSSSGGLSQETQYF; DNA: TGTGCCAGCAGTTACTCGTCTAGCGGGGGGCTCTCTCAAGAGACCCAGTACTTC
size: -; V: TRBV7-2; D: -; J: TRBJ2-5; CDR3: CASSPARVQETQYF; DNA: TGTGCCAGCAGCCCTGCCCGGGTCCAAGAGACCCAGTACTTC
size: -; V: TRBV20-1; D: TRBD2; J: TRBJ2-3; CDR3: CSAGLAGGSTDTQYF; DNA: TGCAGTGCTGGGCTAGCGGGGGGTAGCACAGATACGCAGTATTTT
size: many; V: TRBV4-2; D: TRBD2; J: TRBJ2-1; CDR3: CASAKGTSGGEQFF; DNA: TGTGCCAGCGCCAAAGGGACTAGCGGGGGGGAGCAGTTCTTC
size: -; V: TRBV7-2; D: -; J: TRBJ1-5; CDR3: CASSLEGMPQHF; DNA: TGTGCCAGCAGCCTTGAGGGAATGCCCCAGCATTTT
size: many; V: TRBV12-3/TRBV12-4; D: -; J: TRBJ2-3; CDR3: CASSSGLQRDTQYF; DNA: TGTGCCAGCAGTTCGGGACTCCAAAGGGATACGCAGTATTTT
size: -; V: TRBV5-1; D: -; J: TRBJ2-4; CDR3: CASSALEAGDIQYF; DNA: TGCGCCAGCAGCGCGCTGGAGGCCGGGGACATTCAGTACTTC
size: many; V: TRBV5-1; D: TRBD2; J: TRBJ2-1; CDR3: CASSQYGGLAYNGQFF; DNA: TGCGCCAGCAGTCAATATGGGGGACTAGCCTACAATGGGCAGTTCTTC
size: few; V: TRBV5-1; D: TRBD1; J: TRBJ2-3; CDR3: CASSGDRAQQTDTQYF; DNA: TGCGCCAGCAGCGGGGACAGGGCGCAACAAACAGATACGCAGTATTTT
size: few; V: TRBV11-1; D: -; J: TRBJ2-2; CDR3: CASSLYPRVGTGDPNTGELFF; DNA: TGTGCCAGCAGCTTATACCCCCGGGTTGGTACGGGGGACCCGAACACCGGGGAGCTGTTTTTT
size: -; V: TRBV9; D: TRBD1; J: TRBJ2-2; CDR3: CASSKGDRNTGELFF; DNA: TGTGCCAGCAGCAAGGGGGACAGGAACACCGGGGAGCTGTTTTTT
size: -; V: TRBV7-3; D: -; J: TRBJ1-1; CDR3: CASSPTGLGNTEAFF; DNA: TGTGCCAGCAGCCCTACAGGGTTGGGGAACACTGAAGCTTTCTTT
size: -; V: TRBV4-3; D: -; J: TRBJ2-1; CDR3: CASGEGTSSFNEQFF; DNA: TGCGCCAGCGGAGAGGGGACGAGCTCCTTCAATGAGCAGTTCTTC
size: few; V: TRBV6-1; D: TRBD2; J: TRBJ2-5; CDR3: CASSEVASGGVSRETQYF; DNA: TGTGCCAGCAGTGAAGTCGCTAGCGGGGGGGTCTCCAGGGAGACCCAGTACTTC
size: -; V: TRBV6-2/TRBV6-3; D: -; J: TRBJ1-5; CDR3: CASTHGGVAQPQHF; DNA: TGTGCCAGCACCCACGGGGGGGTCGCCCAGCCCCAGCATTTT
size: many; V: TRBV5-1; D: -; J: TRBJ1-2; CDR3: CASSPQEGDGYTF; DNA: TGCGCCAGCAGCCCACAGGAGGGGGATGGCTACACCTTC
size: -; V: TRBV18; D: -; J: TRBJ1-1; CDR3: CASSPTGVKTEAFF; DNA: TGTGCCAGCTCACCGACGGGGGTTAAGACTGAAGCTTTCTTT
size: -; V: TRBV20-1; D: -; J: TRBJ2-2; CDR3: CSAKYRGAGTGELFF; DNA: TGCAGTGCTAAATACCGAGGGGCGGGCACCGGGGAGCTGTTTTTT
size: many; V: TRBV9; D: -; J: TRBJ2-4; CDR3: CASSLFGTVTNIQYF; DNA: TGTGCCAGCAGCCTCTTCGGGACCGTGACTAACATTCAGTACTTC
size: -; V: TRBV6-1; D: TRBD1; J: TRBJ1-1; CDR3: CASSRQGALNTEAFF; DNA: TGTGCCAGCAGTCGACAGGGGGCCTTGAACACTGAAGCTTTCTTT
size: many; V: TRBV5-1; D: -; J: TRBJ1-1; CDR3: CASSLAGGGEAFF; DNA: TGCGCCAGCAGCTTGGCCGGAGGTGGTGAAGCTTTCTTT
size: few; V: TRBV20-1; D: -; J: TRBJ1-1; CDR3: CSATRSIFQAFF; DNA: TGCAGTGCTACCCGATCCATATTTCAAGCTTTCTTT
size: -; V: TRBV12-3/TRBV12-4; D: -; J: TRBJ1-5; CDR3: CASSFGVPSNQPQHF; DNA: TGTGCCAGCAGTTTCGGAGTCCCGAGCAATCAGCCCCAGCATTTT
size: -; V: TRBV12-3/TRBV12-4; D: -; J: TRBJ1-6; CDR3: CASSMESSYNSPLHF; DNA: TGTGCCAGCAGTATGGAGAGCTCCTATAATTCACCCCTCCACTTT
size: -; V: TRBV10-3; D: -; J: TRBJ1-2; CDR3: CAISAMGDLQANYGYTF; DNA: TGTGCCATCAGTGCAATGGGGGACCTACAAGCTAACTATGGCTACACCTTC